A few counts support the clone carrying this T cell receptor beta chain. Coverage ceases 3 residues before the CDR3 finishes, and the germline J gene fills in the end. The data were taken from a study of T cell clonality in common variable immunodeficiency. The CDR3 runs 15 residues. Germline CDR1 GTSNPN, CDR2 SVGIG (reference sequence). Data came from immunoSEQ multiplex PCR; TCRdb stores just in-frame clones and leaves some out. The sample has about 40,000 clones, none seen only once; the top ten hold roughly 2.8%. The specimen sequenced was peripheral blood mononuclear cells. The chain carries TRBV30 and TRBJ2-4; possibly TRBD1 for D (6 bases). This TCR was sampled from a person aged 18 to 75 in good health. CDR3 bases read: TGTGCCTGGAGTCCCCGGACAGCCCCAAACTATGGT. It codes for CAWSPRTAPNYG. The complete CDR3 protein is CAWSPRTAPNYGQYF.